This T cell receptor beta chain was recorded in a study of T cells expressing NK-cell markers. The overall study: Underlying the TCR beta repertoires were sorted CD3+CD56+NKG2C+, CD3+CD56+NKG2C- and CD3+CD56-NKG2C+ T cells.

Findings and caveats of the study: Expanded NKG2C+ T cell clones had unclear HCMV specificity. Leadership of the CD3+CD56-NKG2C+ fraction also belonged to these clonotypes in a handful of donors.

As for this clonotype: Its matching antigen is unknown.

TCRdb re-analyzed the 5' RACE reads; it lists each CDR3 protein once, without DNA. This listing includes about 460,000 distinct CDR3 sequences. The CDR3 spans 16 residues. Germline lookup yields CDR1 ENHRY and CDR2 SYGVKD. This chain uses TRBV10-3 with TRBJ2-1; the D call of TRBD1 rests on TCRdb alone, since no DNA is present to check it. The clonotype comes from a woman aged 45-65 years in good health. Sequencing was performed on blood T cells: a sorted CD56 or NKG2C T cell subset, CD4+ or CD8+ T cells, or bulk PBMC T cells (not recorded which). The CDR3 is CATENREINPYNEQFF.